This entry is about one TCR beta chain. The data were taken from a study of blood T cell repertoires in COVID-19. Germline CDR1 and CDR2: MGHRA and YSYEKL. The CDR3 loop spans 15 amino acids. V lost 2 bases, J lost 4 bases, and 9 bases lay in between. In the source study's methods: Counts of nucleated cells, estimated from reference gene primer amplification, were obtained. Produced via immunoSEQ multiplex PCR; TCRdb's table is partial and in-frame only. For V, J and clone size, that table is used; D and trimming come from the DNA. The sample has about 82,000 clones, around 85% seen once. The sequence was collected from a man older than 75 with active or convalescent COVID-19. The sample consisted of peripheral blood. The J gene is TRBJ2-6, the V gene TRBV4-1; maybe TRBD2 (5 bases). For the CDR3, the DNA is TGCGCCAGCAGCCAAAACCTAGCCGGGGCCAACGTCCTGACTTTC. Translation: CASSQNLAGANVLTF.